This T cell receptor (beta chain) was recovered during a study of blood T cell repertoires in COVID-19. Germline V gene lookup returns CDR1 SGHTA and CDR2 FQGNSA. The CDR3 runs 16 residues. V was trimmed by 5 bases and J by 3 bases, leaving 18 bases between them. Sequencing was performed with immunoSEQ multiplex PCR; in TCRdb, only in-frame clones are kept and a portion is missing. Counted here are about 200,000 clones, around 82% occurring once; the ten biggest clones make up 4% to 6.5%. The receptor was derived from an older woman with acute COVID-19. Sequencing was carried out using PBMCs or T cells enriched from blood (not recorded which). This rearrangement joins TRBV7-2 to TRBJ2-3; possible D gene TRBD2, 6 bases. In DNA form, the CDR3 reads TGTGCCAGCAGCCCCCCCGGGAGTCCTCAGACAGATACGCAGTATTTT. Its protein product is CASSPPGSPQTDTQYF.